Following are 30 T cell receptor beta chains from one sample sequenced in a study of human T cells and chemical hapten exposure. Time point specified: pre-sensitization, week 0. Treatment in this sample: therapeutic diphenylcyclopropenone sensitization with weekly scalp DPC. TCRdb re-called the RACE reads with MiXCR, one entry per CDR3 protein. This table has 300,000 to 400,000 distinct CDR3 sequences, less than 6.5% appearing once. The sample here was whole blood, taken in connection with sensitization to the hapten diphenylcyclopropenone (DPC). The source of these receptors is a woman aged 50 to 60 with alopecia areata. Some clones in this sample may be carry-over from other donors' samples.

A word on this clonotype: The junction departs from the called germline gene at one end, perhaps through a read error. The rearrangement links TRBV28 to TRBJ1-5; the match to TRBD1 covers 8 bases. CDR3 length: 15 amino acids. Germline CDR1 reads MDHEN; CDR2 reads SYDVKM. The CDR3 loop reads CASSLAGGPNHPQHF. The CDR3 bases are TGTGCCAGCAGTTTGGCAGGGGGCCCCAATCATCCCCAGCATTTT.

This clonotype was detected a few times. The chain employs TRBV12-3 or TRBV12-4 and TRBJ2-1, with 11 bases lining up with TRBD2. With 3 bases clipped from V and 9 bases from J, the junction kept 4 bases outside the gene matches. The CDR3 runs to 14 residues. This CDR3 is CASSLSSGGTEQFF. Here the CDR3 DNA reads TGTGCCAGCAGTTTGTCTAGCGGGGGGACTGAGCAGTTCTTC.

The CDR3 sequence: CAWETAGRTDTQYF. The CDR3 DNA sequence: TGTGCCTGGGAAACGGCGGGACGCACAGATACGCAGTATTTT. The rearrangement uses TRBV30 and TRBJ2-3; D is possibly TRBD2 (6 bases). V was shortened by 5 bases and J by 1 base, with 13 bases between the two germline ends. Germline V CDR1 and CDR2: GTSNPN, SVGIG (reference sequence). This CDR3 has 14 residues.

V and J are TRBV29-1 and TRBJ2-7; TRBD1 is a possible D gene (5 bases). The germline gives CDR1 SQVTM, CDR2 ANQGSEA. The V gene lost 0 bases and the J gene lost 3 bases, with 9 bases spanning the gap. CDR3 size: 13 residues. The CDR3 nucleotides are TGCAGCGTTGAAGAAGGGGCAGGCTACGAGCAGTACTTC. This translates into CSVEEGAGYEQYF.

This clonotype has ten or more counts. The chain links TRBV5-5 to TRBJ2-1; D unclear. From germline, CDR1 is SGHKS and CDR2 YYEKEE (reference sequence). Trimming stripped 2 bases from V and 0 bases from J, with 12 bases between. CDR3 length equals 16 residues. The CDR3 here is CASSFETSYSYNEQFF. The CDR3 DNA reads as TGTGCCAGCAGCTTTGAGACCTCCTACTCCTACAATGAGCAGTTCTTC.

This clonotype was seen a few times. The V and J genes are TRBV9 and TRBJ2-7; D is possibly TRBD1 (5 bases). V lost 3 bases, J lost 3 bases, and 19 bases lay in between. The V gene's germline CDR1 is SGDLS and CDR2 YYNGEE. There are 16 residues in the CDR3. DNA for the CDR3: TGTGCCAGCAGCGCAGCACAGGATAATCCCGGCTACGAGCAGTACTTC. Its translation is CASSAAQDNPGYEQYF. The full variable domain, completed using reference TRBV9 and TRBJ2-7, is DSGVTQTPKHLITATGQRVTLRCSPRSGDLSVYWYQQSLDQGLQFLIQYYNGEERAKGNILERFSAQQFPDLHSELNLSSLELGDSALYFCASSAAQDNPGYEQYFGPGTRLTVT.

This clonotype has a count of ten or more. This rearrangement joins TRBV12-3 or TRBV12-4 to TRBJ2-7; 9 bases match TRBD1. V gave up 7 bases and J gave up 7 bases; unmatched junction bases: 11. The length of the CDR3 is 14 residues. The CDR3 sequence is CASTPGQGPWEQYF. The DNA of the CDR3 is TGTGCCAGCACTCCGGGACAGGGTCCGTGGGAGCAGTACTTC.

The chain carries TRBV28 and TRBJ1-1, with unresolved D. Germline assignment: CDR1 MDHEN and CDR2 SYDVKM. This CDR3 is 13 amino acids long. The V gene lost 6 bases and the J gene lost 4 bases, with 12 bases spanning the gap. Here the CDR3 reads CASSSRLATEAFF. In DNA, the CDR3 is TGTGCCAGCAGCTCGAGATTGGCCACTGAAGCTTTCTTT.

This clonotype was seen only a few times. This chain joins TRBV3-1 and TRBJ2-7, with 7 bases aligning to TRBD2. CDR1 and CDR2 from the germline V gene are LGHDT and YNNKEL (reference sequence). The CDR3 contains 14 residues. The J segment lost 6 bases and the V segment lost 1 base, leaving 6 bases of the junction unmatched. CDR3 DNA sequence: TGTGCCAGCAGCCAAGGATTCCAGCGGGGCGAGCAGTACTTC. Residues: CASSQGFQRGEQYF.

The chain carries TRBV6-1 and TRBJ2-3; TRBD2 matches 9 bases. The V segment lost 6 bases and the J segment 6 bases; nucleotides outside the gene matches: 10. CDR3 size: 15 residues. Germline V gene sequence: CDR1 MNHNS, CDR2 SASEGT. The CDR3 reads CASSLTLAGRDTQYF. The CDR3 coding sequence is TGTGCCAGCAGCCTTACCCTAGCGGGGAGGGATACGCAGTATTTT.

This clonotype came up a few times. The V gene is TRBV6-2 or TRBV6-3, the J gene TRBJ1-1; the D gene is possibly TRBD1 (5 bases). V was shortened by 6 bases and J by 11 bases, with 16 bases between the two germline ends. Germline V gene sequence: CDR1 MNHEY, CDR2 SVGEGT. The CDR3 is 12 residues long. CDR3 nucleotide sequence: TGTGCCAGCAGAACTGGGACTCGTGGCGCTTTCTTT. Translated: CASRTGTRGAFF.

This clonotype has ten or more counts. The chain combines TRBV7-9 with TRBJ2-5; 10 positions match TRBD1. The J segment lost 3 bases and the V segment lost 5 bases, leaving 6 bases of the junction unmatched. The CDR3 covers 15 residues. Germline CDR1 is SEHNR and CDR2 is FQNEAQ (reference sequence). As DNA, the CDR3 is TGTGCCAGCAGCCCAGTGGACAGGGGGGAAGAGACCCAGTACTTC. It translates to CASSPVDRGEETQYF.

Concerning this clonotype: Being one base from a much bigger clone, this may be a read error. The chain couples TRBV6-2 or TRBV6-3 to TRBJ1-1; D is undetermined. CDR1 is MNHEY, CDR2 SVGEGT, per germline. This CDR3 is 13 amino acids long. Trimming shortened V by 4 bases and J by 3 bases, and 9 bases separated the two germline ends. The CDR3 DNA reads TGTGCCAGCAGTTTCGGACGGTACACTGAAGCTTTCTTT. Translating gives CASSFGRYTEAFF.

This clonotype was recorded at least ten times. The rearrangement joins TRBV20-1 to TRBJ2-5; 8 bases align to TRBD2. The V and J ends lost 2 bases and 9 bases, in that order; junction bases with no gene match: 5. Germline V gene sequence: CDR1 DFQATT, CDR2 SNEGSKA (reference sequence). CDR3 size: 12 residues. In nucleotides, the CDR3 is TGCAGTGCTAGATTACTAGCGGAGGCCCAGTACTTC. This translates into CSARLLAEAQYF.

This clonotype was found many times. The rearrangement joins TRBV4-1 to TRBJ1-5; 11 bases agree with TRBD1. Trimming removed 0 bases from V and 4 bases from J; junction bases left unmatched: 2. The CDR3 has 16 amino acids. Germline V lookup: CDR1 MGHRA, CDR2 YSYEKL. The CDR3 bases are TGCGCCAGCAGCCAAGATGGGACAGGGGGGAATCAGCCCCAGCATTTT. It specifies CASSQDGTGGNQPQHF.

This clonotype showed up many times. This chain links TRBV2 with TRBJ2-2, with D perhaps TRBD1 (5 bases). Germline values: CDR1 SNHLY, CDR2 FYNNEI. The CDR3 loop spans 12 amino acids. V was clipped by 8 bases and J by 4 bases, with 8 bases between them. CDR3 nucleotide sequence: TGTGCCAGCTGGACATCCACCGGGGAGCTGTTTTTT. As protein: CASWTSTGELFF.

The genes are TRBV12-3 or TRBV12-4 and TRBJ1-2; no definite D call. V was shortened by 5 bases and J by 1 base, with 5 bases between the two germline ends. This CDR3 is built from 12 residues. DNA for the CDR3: TGTGCCAGCAGTACCAGTAACTATGGCTACACCTTC. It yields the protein CASSTSNYGYTF.

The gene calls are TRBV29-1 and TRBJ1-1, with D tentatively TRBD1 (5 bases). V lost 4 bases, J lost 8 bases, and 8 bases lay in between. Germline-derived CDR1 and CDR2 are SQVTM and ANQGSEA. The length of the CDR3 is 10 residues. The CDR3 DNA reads TGCAGCGTTGTGTACAGGGAAGCTTTCTTT. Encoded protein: CSVVYREAFF.

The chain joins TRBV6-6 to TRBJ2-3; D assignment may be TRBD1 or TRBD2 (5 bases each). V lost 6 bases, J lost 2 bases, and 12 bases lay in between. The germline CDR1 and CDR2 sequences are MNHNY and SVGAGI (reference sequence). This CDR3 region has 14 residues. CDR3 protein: CASSPGPLTDTQYF. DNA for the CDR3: TGTGCCAGCAGCCCGGGACCCCTCACAGATACGCAGTATTTT.

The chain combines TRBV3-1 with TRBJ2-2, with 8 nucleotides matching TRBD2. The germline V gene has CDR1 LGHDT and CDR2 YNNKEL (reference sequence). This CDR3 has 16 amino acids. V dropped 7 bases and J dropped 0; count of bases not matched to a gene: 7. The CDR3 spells CASIPSGLANTGELFF. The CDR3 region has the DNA TGTGCCAGCATCCCTTCGGGACTAGCGAACACCGGGGAGCTGTTTTTT.

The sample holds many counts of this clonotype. The CDR3: CASSPDRGENTDTQYF. In nucleotides, the CDR3 is TGTGCCAGCAGCCCGGACAGGGGTGAAAACACAGATACGCAGTATTTT. This chain joins TRBV7-9 and TRBJ2-3; 9 bases agree with TRBD1. V dropped 5 bases and J dropped 2; count of bases not matched to a gene: 8. Germline V lookup: CDR1 SEHNR, CDR2 FQNEAQ (reference sequence). The CDR3 extends over 16 amino acids.

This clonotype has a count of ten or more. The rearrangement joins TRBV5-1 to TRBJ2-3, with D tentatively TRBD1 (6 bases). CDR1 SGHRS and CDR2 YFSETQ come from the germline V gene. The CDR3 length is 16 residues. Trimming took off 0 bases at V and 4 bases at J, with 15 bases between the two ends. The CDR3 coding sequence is TGCGCCAGCAGCTTGGGGACAAGAGGGGGTGCAGATACGCAGTATTTT. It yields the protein CASSLGTRGGADTQYF.

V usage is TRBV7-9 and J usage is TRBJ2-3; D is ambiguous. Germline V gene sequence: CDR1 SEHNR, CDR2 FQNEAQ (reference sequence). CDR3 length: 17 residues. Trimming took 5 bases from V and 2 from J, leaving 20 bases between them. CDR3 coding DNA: TGTGCCAGCAGCATTCAAGCAGCCGGAGCCTACACAGATACGCAGTATTTT. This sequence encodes CASSIQAAGAYTDTQYF.

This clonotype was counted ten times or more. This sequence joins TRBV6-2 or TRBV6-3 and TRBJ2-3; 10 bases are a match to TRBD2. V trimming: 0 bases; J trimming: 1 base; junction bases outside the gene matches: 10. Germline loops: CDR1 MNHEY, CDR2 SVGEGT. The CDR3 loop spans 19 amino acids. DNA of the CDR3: TGTGCCAGCAGTTACTCGATAGCGGGAGGCCCGCCCGGCACAGATACGCAGTATTTT. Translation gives CASSYSIAGGPPGTDTQYF.

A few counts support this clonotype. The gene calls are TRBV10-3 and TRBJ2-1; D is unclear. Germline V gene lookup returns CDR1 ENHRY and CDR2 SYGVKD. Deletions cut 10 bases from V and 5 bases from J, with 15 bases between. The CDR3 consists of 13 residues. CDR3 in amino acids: CATGVGLDNEQFF. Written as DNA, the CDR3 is TGTGCCACCGGAGTGGGGTTGGACAATGAGCAGTTCTTC.

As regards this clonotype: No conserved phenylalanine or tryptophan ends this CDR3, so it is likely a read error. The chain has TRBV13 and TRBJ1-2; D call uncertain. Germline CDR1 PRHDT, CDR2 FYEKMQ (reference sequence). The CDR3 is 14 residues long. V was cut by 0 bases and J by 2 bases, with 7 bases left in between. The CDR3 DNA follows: TGTGCCAGCAGCTTAGGTACGGGGAACTATGGCTACACCTAC. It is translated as CASSLGTGNYGYTY.

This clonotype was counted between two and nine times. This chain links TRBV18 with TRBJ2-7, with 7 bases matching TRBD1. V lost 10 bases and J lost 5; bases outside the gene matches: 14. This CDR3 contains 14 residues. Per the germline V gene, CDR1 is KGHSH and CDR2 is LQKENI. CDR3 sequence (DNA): TGTGCCACCCGGCCGGGACAGCCGGTGAACGAGCAGTACTTC. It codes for CATRPGQPVNEQYF.

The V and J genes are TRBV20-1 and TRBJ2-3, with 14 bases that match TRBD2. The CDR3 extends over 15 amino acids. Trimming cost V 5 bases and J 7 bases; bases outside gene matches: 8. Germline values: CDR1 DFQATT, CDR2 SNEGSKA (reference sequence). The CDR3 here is CSAGTSGSVGNTQYF. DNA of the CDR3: TGCAGTGCTGGGACTAGCGGGAGTGTTGGGAATACGCAGTATTTT.

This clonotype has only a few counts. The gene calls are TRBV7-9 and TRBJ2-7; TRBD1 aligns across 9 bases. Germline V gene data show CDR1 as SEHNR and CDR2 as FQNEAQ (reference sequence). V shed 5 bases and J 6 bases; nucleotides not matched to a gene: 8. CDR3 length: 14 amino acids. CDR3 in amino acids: CASSLRDRAAEQYF. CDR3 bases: TGTGCCAGCAGCCTCCGGGACAGGGCAGCCGAGCAGTACTTC.

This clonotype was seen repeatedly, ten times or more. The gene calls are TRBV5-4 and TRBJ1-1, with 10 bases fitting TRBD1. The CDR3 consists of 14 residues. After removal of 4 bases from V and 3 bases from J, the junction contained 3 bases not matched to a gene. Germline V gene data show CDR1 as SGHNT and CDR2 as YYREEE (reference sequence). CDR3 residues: CASSGDRGDTEAFF. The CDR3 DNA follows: TGTGCCAGCAGCGGGGACAGGGGAGACACTGAAGCTTTCTTT.